A selection of T cell receptor beta chains follows, all from one sample in a study of T cell responses to AZD1222 COVID-19 vaccine. Measured with immunoSEQ multiplex PCR; TCRdb has only the in-frame clones, and not every one. The sample includes over 120,000 clones, just over 85% of them seen just once. The sequenced sample was peripheral blood, obtained 28 days after the second AZD1222 dose. The receptors originated from an adult who received the AZD1222 COVID-19 vaccine. Each CDR3 is given with its conserved first and last residue. The order of the fields is D gene, V gene, clone size, J gene, CDR3 DNA, CDR3 protein. D genes are given only for firm matches. Clone size appears in some rows only: once, few, many, or a class for an expanded clone.

d_gene: TRBD1; v_gene: TRBV10-3; abundance: -; j_gene: TRBJ2-2; CDR3nt: TGTGCCATCAGGCAGGGGGCTGACGGGGAGCTGTTTTTT; CDR3aa: CAIRQGADGELFF
d_gene: -; v_gene: TRBV6-1; abundance: -; j_gene: TRBJ1-4; CDR3nt: TGTGCCAGCAGTGAATCGGGTCAGAGAAAACTGTTTTTT; CDR3aa: CASSESGQRKLFF
d_gene: -; v_gene: TRBV5-1; abundance: -; j_gene: TRBJ1-1; CDR3nt: TGCGCCAGCAGCTTGGTAGGAGGAGTTTACACTGAAGCTTTCTTT; CDR3aa: CASSLVGGVYTEAFF
d_gene: TRBD1; v_gene: TRBV6-5; abundance: -; j_gene: TRBJ1-2; CDR3nt: TGTGCCAGCTATAAGACAGGGGTTTATAACTATGGCTACACCTTC; CDR3aa: CASYKTGVYNYGYTF
d_gene: TRBD2; v_gene: TRBV29-1; abundance: -; j_gene: TRBJ2-1; CDR3nt: TGCAGCGTTTACAAGCGGGAGGGAGGGAATGAGCAGTTCTTC; CDR3aa: CSVYKREGGNEQFF
d_gene: TRBD2; v_gene: TRBV5-4; abundance: -; j_gene: TRBJ2-1; CDR3nt: TGTGCCAGCAGCTTGGAGGCAGCGGGAGGCCATGAGCAGTTCTTC; CDR3aa: CASSLEAAGGHEQFF
d_gene: -; v_gene: TRBV3-1/TRBV3-2; abundance: -; j_gene: TRBJ1-2; CDR3nt: TGTGCCAGCAGCCAAGAAGGCTATGGCTACACCTTC; CDR3aa: CASSQEGYGYTF
d_gene: TRBD1; v_gene: TRBV4-2; abundance: few; j_gene: TRBJ1-1; CDR3nt: TGTGCCAGCAGCCAAGATCCAGGGGGGGGCACTGAAGCTTTCTTT; CDR3aa: CASSQDPGGGTEAFF
d_gene: -; v_gene: TRBV6-5; abundance: -; j_gene: TRBJ2-4; CDR3nt: TGTGCCAGCAGTTCGACCGGACAGTCGGCTTCGAACATTCAGTACTTC; CDR3aa: CASSSTGQSASNIQYF
d_gene: TRBD1; v_gene: TRBV6-4; abundance: -; j_gene: TRBJ2-3; CDR3nt: TGTGCCAGCAGTGAGGGAGACAGGGCTCCAGATACGCAGTATTTT; CDR3aa: CASSEGDRAPDTQYF
d_gene: -; v_gene: TRBV9; abundance: -; j_gene: TRBJ2-1; CDR3nt: TGTGCCAGCAGCGTAGCTGGCGTGTTCTCCTACAATGAGCAGTTCTTC; CDR3aa: CASSVAGVFSYNEQFF
d_gene: TRBD1; v_gene: TRBV2; abundance: once; j_gene: TRBJ2-3; CDR3nt: TGTGCCAGCAGTGCCCAGACAGGGGGCGAGGCAGATACGCAGTATTTT; CDR3aa: CASSAQTGGEADTQYF
d_gene: -; v_gene: TRBV30; abundance: -; j_gene: TRBJ2-1; CDR3nt: TGTGCCTGGAGTACGGGCCGAATCTCCTACAATGAGCAGTTCTTC; CDR3aa: CAWSTGRISYNEQFF
d_gene: -; v_gene: TRBV6-5; abundance: -; j_gene: TRBJ1-5; CDR3nt: TGTGCCAGCCCGACAACCTTCCGCAATCAGCCCCAGCATTTT; CDR3aa: CASPTTFRNQPQHF
d_gene: -; v_gene: TRBV10-3; abundance: -; j_gene: TRBJ1-6; CDR3nt: TGTGCCATCAGTGGGTCTTTCAGGGGAGAACCCCTCCACTTT; CDR3aa: CAISGSFRGEPLHF
d_gene: -; v_gene: TRBV7-2; abundance: -; j_gene: TRBJ2-3; CDR3nt: TGTGCCAGCAGCTACCAGTTGGGGGATACGCAGTATTTT; CDR3aa: CASSYQLGDTQYF
d_gene: TRBD2; v_gene: TRBV9; abundance: -; j_gene: TRBJ2-2; CDR3nt: TGTGCCAGCAGCGATACGGGGGGCACCGGGGAGCTGTTTTTT; CDR3aa: CASSDTGGTGELFF
d_gene: -; v_gene: TRBV6-5; abundance: -; j_gene: TRBJ1-5; CDR3nt: TGTGCCAGCAGGGGTAACGGCAATCAGCCCCAGCATTTT; CDR3aa: CASRGNGNQPQHF
d_gene: -; v_gene: TRBV18; abundance: -; j_gene: TRBJ2-3; CDR3nt: TGTGCCAGCTCACGCCGCACAGATACGCAGTATTTT; CDR3aa: CASSRRTDTQYF
d_gene: -; v_gene: TRBV6-2/TRBV6-3; abundance: -; j_gene: TRBJ1-5; CDR3nt: TGTGCCAGCAGTCAAACACAGAGCAATCAGCCCCAGCATTTT; CDR3aa: CASSQTQSNQPQHF
d_gene: TRBD2; v_gene: TRBV2; abundance: -; j_gene: TRBJ2-2; CDR3nt: TGTGCCAGCGCCAAAGGAGCTAGCGGGGCCGGGGAGCTGTTTTTT; CDR3aa: CASAKGASGAGELFF
d_gene: -; v_gene: TRBV18; abundance: once; j_gene: TRBJ2-3; CDR3nt: TGTGCCAGCTCACCGGATTGGGGGTGGGGCACAGATACGCAGTATTTT; CDR3aa: CASSPDWGWGTDTQYF
d_gene: -; v_gene: TRBV27; abundance: -; j_gene: TRBJ1-4; CDR3nt: TGTGCCAGCAGTTGGGCAGGGATAACTAATGAAAAACTGTTTTTT; CDR3aa: CASSWAGITNEKLFF
d_gene: -; v_gene: TRBV27; abundance: once; j_gene: TRBJ1-5; CDR3nt: TGTGCCAGCAGGGATACAGGTTATAGCAATCAGCCCCAGCATTTT; CDR3aa: CASRDTGYSNQPQHF
d_gene: -; v_gene: TRBV7-8; abundance: -; j_gene: TRBJ1-4; CDR3nt: TGTGCCAGCAGTTTCCAAGAGGCAACTAATGAAAAACTGTTTTTT; CDR3aa: CASSFQEATNEKLFF
d_gene: -; v_gene: TRBV6-5; abundance: -; j_gene: TRBJ1-2; CDR3nt: TGTGCCAGCAGGCTTTCCCGGGGGAATGGCTACACCTTC; CDR3aa: CASRLSRGNGYTF
d_gene: TRBD1; v_gene: TRBV5-1; abundance: -; j_gene: TRBJ2-7; CDR3nt: TGCGCCAGCAGGGCGGACAGGGTGAAAGAGCAGTACTTC; CDR3aa: CASRADRVKEQYF
d_gene: TRBD1; v_gene: TRBV18; abundance: -; j_gene: TRBJ2-2; CDR3nt: TGTGCCAGCTCACCAACATGGGGCGGACAGGGGAGCACCGGGGAGCTGTTTTTT; CDR3aa: CASSPTWGGQGSTGELFF
d_gene: -; v_gene: TRBV13; abundance: -; j_gene: TRBJ2-4; CDR3nt: TGTGCCAGCAGCCAGGGACGGGGTGTGGACATTCAGTACTTC; CDR3aa: CASSQGRGVDIQYF
d_gene: TRBD1; v_gene: TRBV5-1; abundance: -; j_gene: TRBJ2-3; CDR3nt: TGCGCCAGTCTTAACGACAGGGCCACAGATACGCAGTATTTT; CDR3aa: CASLNDRATDTQYF
d_gene: TRBD1; v_gene: TRBV11-2; abundance: -; j_gene: TRBJ1-1; CDR3nt: TGTGCCAGCAGCCCCCAGCAAGGGGGCCGGACTGAAGCTTTCTTT; CDR3aa: CASSPQQGGRTEAFF
d_gene: -; v_gene: TRBV28; abundance: once; j_gene: TRBJ1-1; CDR3nt: TGTGCCAGCAGTTCCGGGACAAGCAACACTGAAGCTTTCTTT; CDR3aa: CASSSGTSNTEAFF
d_gene: -; v_gene: TRBV19; abundance: -; j_gene: TRBJ1-6; CDR3nt: TGTGCCAGTAGTACTCGACAGAGATTCTATAATTCACCCCTCCACTTT; CDR3aa: CASSTRQRFYNSPLHF
d_gene: -; v_gene: TRBV28; abundance: -; j_gene: TRBJ1-4; CDR3nt: TGTGCCAGCAGTTTTCTACGGTCTAATGAAAAACTGTTTTTT; CDR3aa: CASSFLRSNEKLFF
d_gene: TRBD1; v_gene: TRBV19; abundance: -; j_gene: TRBJ1-1; CDR3nt: TGTGCCAGTAGTCAAAACCTTCAGGGGGCGGATAAGGCTTTCTTT; CDR3aa: CASSQNLQGADKAFF
d_gene: -; v_gene: TRBV2; abundance: -; j_gene: TRBJ1-4; CDR3nt: TGTGCCAGCAGGAGGGGCCCTGCAACTAATGAAAAACTGTTTTTT; CDR3aa: CASRRGPATNEKLFF
d_gene: TRBD1; v_gene: TRBV28; abundance: -; j_gene: TRBJ1-3; CDR3nt: TGTGCCAGCAGTGGTAGGGACAGGGGCCTATTTCCCTCCTCTGGAAACACCATATATTTT; CDR3aa: CASSGRDRGLFPSSGNTIYF
d_gene: TRBD1; v_gene: TRBV27; abundance: -; j_gene: TRBJ2-4; CDR3nt: TGTGCCAGCAGTTTACACCAGGGGGAAGCCTTGGAAAACATTCAGTACTTC; CDR3aa: CASSLHQGEALENIQYF
d_gene: -; v_gene: TRBV30; abundance: -; j_gene: TRBJ2-6; CDR3nt: TGTGCCTGTAGGTTGGCTGGGGCCAACGTCCTGACTTTC; CDR3aa: CACRLAGANVLTF
d_gene: -; v_gene: TRBV30; abundance: -; j_gene: TRBJ2-4; CDR3nt: TGTGCCTTGGTCGGACCCTTCAAAAACATTCAGTACTTC; CDR3aa: CALVGPFKNIQYF
d_gene: -; v_gene: TRBV27; abundance: -; j_gene: TRBJ1-5; CDR3nt: TGTGCCAGCAGCCTAACCGCAGGGTATAGCAATCAGCCCCAGCATTTT; CDR3aa: CASSLTAGYSNQPQHF
d_gene: -; v_gene: TRBV6-5; abundance: -; j_gene: TRBJ2-5; CDR3nt: TGTGCCAGCGGCGAATGGGTGGTGAATCAAGAGACCCAGTACTTC; CDR3aa: CASGEWVVNQETQYF
d_gene: -; v_gene: TRBV30; abundance: -; j_gene: TRBJ2-7; CDR3nt: TGTGCCTGGAGTGTAAAGATCGGCTACGAGCAGTACTTC; CDR3aa: CAWSVKIGYEQYF
d_gene: -; v_gene: TRBV4-2; abundance: -; j_gene: TRBJ2-5; CDR3nt: TGTGCCAGCAGCCCCGCAGAGCAAGAGACCCAGTACTTC; CDR3aa: CASSPAEQETQYF
d_gene: -; v_gene: TRBV4-2; abundance: -; j_gene: TRBJ2-2; CDR3nt: TGTGCCAGCAGCCAAGATAGGGTCTCCCGGGAGCTGTTTTTT; CDR3aa: CASSQDRVSRELFF
d_gene: -; v_gene: TRBV30; abundance: -; j_gene: TRBJ1-1; CDR3nt: TGTGCCTGGAGTGTAATTAGTGGGGGGGGAGCTTTCTTT; CDR3aa: CAWSVISGGGAFF
d_gene: -; v_gene: TRBV12-3/TRBV12-4; abundance: -; j_gene: TRBJ2-7; CDR3nt: TGTGCCAGCAGCCAAGCCGCCTCCTACGAGCAGTACTTC; CDR3aa: CASSQAASYEQYF
d_gene: -; v_gene: TRBV7-9; abundance: -; j_gene: TRBJ2-3; CDR3nt: TGTGCCAGCACCTTCCTTGGGACAGATACGCAGTATTTT; CDR3aa: CASTFLGTDTQYF
d_gene: TRBD2; v_gene: TRBV5-4; abundance: -; j_gene: TRBJ2-5; CDR3nt: TGTGCCAGCAGCCAACTAGCGGGAGGACGGCAGACCCAGTACTTC; CDR3aa: CASSQLAGGRQTQYF
d_gene: TRBD1; v_gene: TRBV7-6; abundance: -; j_gene: TRBJ2-7; CDR3nt: TGTGCCAGCAGCCGAGGACAGGGGGGAGCCTACGAGCAGTACTTC; CDR3aa: CASSRGQGGAYEQYF
d_gene: -; v_gene: TRBV29-1; abundance: -; j_gene: TRBJ2-7; CDR3nt: TGCAGCGTTGCCGGGGTCCTCTACGAGCAGTACTTC; CDR3aa: CSVAGVLYEQYF
d_gene: -; v_gene: TRBV6-5; abundance: -; j_gene: TRBJ1-2; CDR3nt: TGTGCCAGCAGTTACGGAAGGTCGGGCGGCTACACCTTC; CDR3aa: CASSYGRSGGYTF